These T cell receptor beta chains were read from a single sample in a study of blood T cell repertoires in COVID-19. Sequenced by immunoSEQ multiplex PCR; TCRdb stores in-frame clones only, minus some. This table has about 270,000 clones, roughly 82% appearing once. Sequenced: peripheral blood. These receptors all stem from a woman aged 80 or over with COVID-19, enrolled during active disease. Both conserved end residues are part of each CDR3. Each record gives: D gene, J gene, clone size, V gene, CDR3 DNA, CDR3 protein. The D gene is left open where the match is weak. Part of the rows lack a size; the others show once, few, many or a class for expanded clones.

>NA|TRBJ1-3|NA|TRBV28
TGTGCCAGCAGTTTTGTAGGCAGCGGTAACACCATATATTTT
CASSFVGSGNTIYF
>TRBD2|TRBJ2-5|NA|TRBV27
TGTGCCAGCACCAGCGGGGGGGCGCGAAAGACCCAGTACTTC
CASTSGGARKTQYF
>TRBD1|TRBJ2-1|few|TRBV15
TGTGCCACCAGCCCTAAAACAGGGGGCCGGCACAATGAGCAGTTCTTC
CATSPKTGGRHNEQFF
>TRBD1|TRBJ1-5|NA|TRBV6-6
TGTGCCAGCAGTTACTATGGGACAGGGGTCCAGCCCCAGCATTTT
CASSYYGTGVQPQHF
>NA|TRBJ2-7|NA|TRBV28
TGTGCCAGCAGTTTCTCGAGAGGTGGATACGAGCAGTACTTC
CASSFSRGGYEQYF
>NA|TRBJ1-2|NA|TRBV4-2
TGTGCCAGCAGCCAAGAGTCGAGTGGGGGCGGACCAGGTCGCTACACCTTC
CASSQESSGGGPGRYTF
>NA|TRBJ2-1|NA|TRBV24-1
TGTGCCACCAGTGACCCAAGACAGGCACCTATCGATGAGCAGTTCTTC
CATSDPRQAPIDEQFF
>NA|TRBJ2-5|NA|TRBV7-9
TGTGCCAGCAGCCTCAGACTAGACCAAGAGACCCAGTACTTC
CASSLRLDQETQYF
>NA|TRBJ2-2|NA|TRBV2
TGTGCCAGCAGCCTCCACTACACCGGGGAGCTGTTTTTT
CASSLHYTGELFF
>NA|TRBJ1-4|NA|TRBV7-3
TGTGCCAGCAGCCTGGGCGGCAGGGCTAATGAAAAACTGTTTTTT
CASSLGGRANEKLFF
>NA|TRBJ2-3|NA|TRBV5-4
TGTGCCACAAGGGCGGGGAGCACAGATACGCAGTATTTT
CATRAGSTDTQYF
>TRBD2|TRBJ2-7|once|TRBV6-6
TGTGCCAGCAGTCGCGGACTAGCGGGGGGCCTCTCCTACGAGCAGTACTTC
CASSRGLAGGLSYEQYF
>NA|TRBJ2-3|NA|TRBV27
TGTGCCAGCAGTCCGTACCCTAGTACAGATACGCAGTATTTT
CASSPYPSTDTQYF
>NA|TRBJ2-3|NA|TRBV2
TGTGCCAGCAGAGTACTCACAGATACGCAGTATTTT
CASRVLTDTQYF
>NA|TRBJ1-2|NA|TRBV12-3/TRBV12-4
TGTGCCAGCAGTTTAGACAGGTTTGGCTACACCTTC
CASSLDRFGYTF
>NA|TRBJ2-2|NA|TRBV18
TGTGCCAGCTCCCCAGACAGGCGGTCGAACACCGGGGAGCTGTTTTTT
CASSPDRRSNTGELFF
>TRBD1|TRBJ1-6|once|TRBV14
TGTGCCAGCAGCCAAGGTTACTCGTCCGAGACAGGGCTTAATTCACCCCTCCACTTT
CASSQGYSSETGLNSPLHF
>TRBD1|TRBJ2-7|NA|TRBV15
TGTGCCACCTCTTACCGGGACAGGGGCTACGAGCAGTACTTC
CATSYRDRGYEQYF
>TRBD1|TRBJ1-1|few|TRBV23-1
TGCGCCAGCAGTCGTGGACAGGGATACACTGAAGCTTTCTTT
CASSRGQGYTEAFF
>NA|TRBJ1-3|few|TRBV5-1
TGCGCCAGCAGCTTGGAGGGGGTCTCTGGAAACACCATATATTTT
CASSLEGVSGNTIYF
>NA|TRBJ2-3|NA|TRBV19
TGTGCCAGTAGTATGAGCCGAGGGGATACGCAGTATTTT
CASSMSRGDTQYF
>NA|TRBJ2-7|few|TRBV6-5
TGTGCCAGCAGCCAAAGGGGGTACGAGCAGTACTTC
CASSQRGYEQYF
>NA|TRBJ1-6|few|TRBV7-9
TGTGCCAGCAGCCCCGACTCGGATTCACCCCTCCACTTT
CASSPDSDSPLHF
>TRBD1|TRBJ1-1|few|TRBV6-5
TGTGCCACCGACAGGGGTCAGGGCACTGAAGCTTTCTTT
CATDRGQGTEAFF
>NA|TRBJ2-3|NA|TRBV6-5
TGTGCCAGCAGATTCAGGGAAATCACAGATACGCAGTATTTT
CASRFREITDTQYF
>NA|TRBJ1-2|NA|TRBV3-1/TRBV3-2
TGTGCCAGCAGCCTGCGGGACGTTGCTAACTATGGCTACACCTTC
CASSLRDVANYGYTF
>NA|TRBJ2-2|NA|TRBV12-3/TRBV12-4
TGTGCCAGCAGTTTAGTAGCAGGGGAGCTGTTTTTT
CASSLVAGELFF
>NA|TRBJ2-2|NA|TRBV28
TGTGCCAGCAGTACCGCCCAGGGAGGCACCGGGGAGCTGTTTTTT
CASSTAQGGTGELFF
>NA|TRBJ1-3|NA|TRBV23-1
TGCGCCAGCAATGGCACAGGGGGAAACACCATATATTTT
CASNGTGGNTIYF
>NA|TRBJ2-2|NA|TRBV5-8
TGTGCCAGCAGCCACGATCTACCGGGAAACACCGGGGAGCTGTTTTTT
CASSHDLPGNTGELFF
>TRBD2|TRBJ2-2|NA|TRBV6-5
TGTGCCAGCAGGACTAGCGGGGGGACCGGGGAGCTGTTTTTT
CASRTSGGTGELFF
>TRBD1|TRBJ1-2|NA|TRBV28
TGTGCCAGCAGATATCGAGGGGGCGCTTTTAATGGCTACACCTTC
CASRYRGGAFNGYTF
>NA|TRBJ2-3|NA|TRBV5-1
TGCGCCAGCAGCTTGGGGGCGAGTAAAGATACGCAGTATTTT
CASSLGASKDTQYF
>NA|TRBJ1-1|once|TRBV4-1
TGCGCCAGCAGCCAACGGACGGACATGAACACTGAAGCTTTCTTT
CASSQRTDMNTEAFF
>TRBD1|TRBJ2-7|NA|TRBV28
TGTGCCAGCATTTATGCAGGGGGAGCCTACGAGCAGTACTTC
CASIYAGGAYEQYF
>NA|TRBJ2-5|NA|TRBV10-1
TGCGCCAGCAGTGAGTCGAGTGGAAGGGGTCAAGAGACCCAGTACTTC
CASSESSGRGQETQYF
>NA|TRBJ1-3|NA|TRBV6-1
TGTGCCAGCAGTGACTTTGGGGCGAGCACCATATATTTT
CASSDFGASTIYF
>NA|TRBJ1-2|few|TRBV7-2
TGTGCCAGCAGCTTAGACAGGGTGGGTGGCTACACCTTC
CASSLDRVGGYTF
>NA|TRBJ1-2|NA|TRBV28
TGTGCCAGCAGCCCGACGGCTAGCTATAACTATGGCTACACCTTC
CASSPTASYNYGYTF
>NA|TRBJ1-1|NA|TRBV29-1
TGCAGCGTTGTAGGGAGATCTGAAGCTTTCTTT
CSVVGRSEAFF
>TRBD2|TRBJ2-3|NA|TRBV5-1
TGCGCCAGCAGCACCGGGGACTATCTAGCAACAGATACGCAGTATTTT
CASSTGDYLATDTQYF
>NA|TRBJ1-6|NA|TRBV6-5
TGTGCCAGCAGGGAGGGGCTTAATTCACCCCTCCACTTT
CASREGLNSPLHF
>TRBD1|TRBJ2-5|NA|TRBV7-2
TGTGCCAGCAGCGTCTGGACAGGGGTGGAGACCCAGTACTTC
CASSVWTGVETQYF
>TRBD1|TRBJ2-1|NA|TRBV5-5
TGTGCCAGCAGCTCTCAACCGGGACAGGGTAACAATGAGCAGTTCTTC
CASSSQPGQGNNEQFF
>NA|TRBJ2-1|NA|TRBV9
TGTGCCAGCAGCGTAGCGCAGCGCTCTATTGAGCAGTTCTTC
CASSVAQRSIEQFF
>NA|TRBJ1-1|NA|TRBV5-1
TGCGCCAGCACCCTTGGGGGGGCGAACACTGAAGCTTTCTTT
CASTLGGANTEAFF
>TRBD1|TRBJ1-2|once|TRBV24-1
TGTGCCACCAGTAGAGGGGGCAACTATGGCTACACCTTC
CATSRGGNYGYTF
>NA|TRBJ1-4|few|TRBV21-1
TGTGCCAGCACCACAGTCAGGGCGTGGACTAATGAAAAACTGTTTTTT
CASTTVRAWTNEKLFF
>TRBD1|TRBJ1-1|NA|TRBV10-3
TGTGCCATCAGGGATGACAGGGCGAGCACTGAAGCTTTCTTT
CAIRDDRASTEAFF
>NA|TRBJ1-4|few|TRBV3-1/TRBV3-2
TGTGCCAGCAGCCAAGTTCTTTCAGGGGAAAGTGAAAAACTGTTTTTT
CASSQVLSGESEKLFF
>TRBD2|TRBJ2-3|NA|TRBV5-1
TGCGCCAGCAGCTCACAAGCTAGCGGGGGGGCCGAACAGTATTTT
CASSSQASGGAEQYF
>TRBD2|TRBJ2-7|NA|TRBV5-1
TGCGCCAGCAGCTTGACACTTAGCGGGGGGGAGTACGAGCAGTACTTC
CASSLTLSGGEYEQYF
>TRBD1|TRBJ2-7|NA|TRBV6-5
TGTGCCACAAAATGGGGGGACAGGGGGCCCTACGAGCAGTACTTC
CATKWGDRGPYEQYF
>NA|TRBJ1-2|NA|TRBV4-2
TGTGCCAGCAGCCAAGCTCTCTATGGCTACACCTTC
CASSQALYGYTF